The 27 T cell receptor beta chains in this list originate from one sample, sequenced in a study of T cells in Graves' hyperthyroidism and ophthalmopathy. From RNA transcripts, TCR beta CDR3 regions were amplified. Using the HTBI primer set, a first-round RT-PCR was run on the TCR CDR3. TCRdb fed the multiplex PCR reads into MiXCR, producing one record per CDR3 protein. This table has around 480,000 distinct CDR3 sequences, approximately 15% appearing once. Specimen: blood. These receptors came from a woman younger than 35 with Graves' hyperthyroidism.

This clonotype occurred many times. The J gene is TRBJ2-1, the V gene TRBV11-3, with 10 bases lining up with TRBD2. Germline V gene sequence: CDR1 SGHNT, CDR2 YENEEA. The length of the CDR3 is 18 residues. V was clipped by 1 base and J by 7 bases; unmatched bases: 13. Here the CDR3 DNA reads TGTGCCAGCAGCTTAGCCGGGACTAGCGTCGGGGCCGGGAATGAGCAGTTCTTC. Translated: CASSLAGTSVGAGNEQFF.

This clonotype was seen repeatedly, ten times or more. The rearrangement uses TRBV12-3 or TRBV12-4 and TRBJ1-2; TRBD1 aligns across 8 bases. The CDR3 contains 13 residues. V lost 4 bases and J lost 5; bases outside the gene matches: 3. The CDR3, as DNA: TGTGCCAGCAGTTCAGGGGGCGAATATGGCTACACCTTC. Translating it yields CASSSGGEYGYTF.

This clonotype was picked up many times. CDR3 DNA sequence: TGTGCCAGCGGAAGGGACCTCGGGGATACGCAGTATTTT. Its translation is CASGRDLGDTQYF. This chain joins TRBV2 and TRBJ2-3; D might be TRBD1 or TRBD2, each matching 5 bases. Germline assignment: CDR1 SNHLY and CDR2 FYNNEI. The CDR3 extends over 13 amino acids. V lost 8 bases, J lost 6 bases, and 15 bases lay in between.

This clonotype was seen ten or more times. The chain joins TRBV7-9 to TRBJ1-1; D gene unclear. The CDR3 extends over 14 amino acids. The germline CDR1 and CDR2 sequences are SEHNR and FQNEAQ (reference sequence). V lost 7 bases, J lost 6 bases, and 18 bases lay in between. The CDR3 DNA reads as TGTGCCAGCACCATGGCAGGTCGAGGGTCTGAAGCTTTCTTT. This gives the protein CASTMAGRGSEAFF.

The J gene is TRBJ2-1, the V gene TRBV20-1, with TRBD2 as a possible D gene (5 bases). V lost 1 base to trimming and J lost 12 bases, with 10 bases between them. This CDR3 spans 11 amino acids. Germline CDR1 DFQATT, CDR2 SNEGSKA (reference sequence). This CDR3 reads CSARGGRAQFF. DNA for the CDR3: TGCAGTGCTAGAGGAGGGCGGGCGCAGTTCTTC.

This clonotype was seen many times. The rearrangement links TRBV11-2 to TRBJ1-4, with D uncertain. The CDR3 runs 11 residues. V lost 1 base and J 8 bases, leaving 2 bases between the germline ends. Germline CDR1 and CDR2: SGHAT and FQNNGV. The CDR3 nucleotides read TGTGCCAGCAGCTTAGCAGAAAAACTGTTTTTT. Its protein is CASSLAEKLFF.

This clonotype was observed many times. The chain carries TRBV20-1 and TRBJ1-4, with 11 bases matching TRBD1. The length of the CDR3 is 14 residues. Germline values: CDR1 DFQATT, CDR2 SNEGSKA (reference sequence). The V gene end was trimmed by 3 bases and the J gene end by 8 bases; junction bases not matched to a gene: 5. DNA of the CDR3: TGCAGTGCTAGCCCGGGACAGGGGGTCGAAAAACTGTTTTTT. Its protein is CSASPGQGVEKLFF.

This clonotype appeared many times. The genes are TRBV2 and TRBJ2-5; the D is unclear. Germline V gene lookup returns CDR1 SNHLY and CDR2 FYNNEI. The CDR3 loop spans 13 amino acids. The V end lost 7 bases, the J end lost 1 base, and 10 bases lay between the germline ends. The chain's CDR3 is CASTLGTQETQYF. Written as DNA, the CDR3 is TGTGCCAGCACCCTTGGCACCCAAGAGACCCAGTACTTC.

As concerns this clonotype: A junction boundary mismatches the germline segment, possibly from a read error. The rearrangement links TRBV7-8 to TRBJ1-1, with TRBD1 identical over 7 bases. This CDR3 is 14 amino acids long. From germline, CDR1 is SGHVS and CDR2 FQNEAQ. The CDR3: CASSPRDRDTKAFF. DNA of the CDR3: TGTGCCAGCAGCCCAAGAGACAGGGACACTAAAGCTTTCTTT.

In this sample, this clonotype turned up many times. This chain connects TRBV4-2 to TRBJ1-2; D may be TRBD1 (5 bases). This CDR3 comprises 15 residues. CDR1 is LGHNA, CDR2 YNFKEQ, per germline. The V gene lost 0 bases and the J gene lost 4 bases, with 12 bases spanning the gap. The CDR3 reads CASSQDRDSSYGYTF. The DNA of the CDR3 is TGTGCCAGCAGCCAAGACAGGGATTCGAGCTATGGCTACACCTTC.

The gene calls are TRBV6-5 and TRBJ2-7; D is perhaps TRBD1 (5 bases). Germline-derived CDR1 and CDR2 are MNHEY and SVGAGI. The CDR3 totals 14 residues. V dropped 2 bases and J dropped 5 bases, with 13 bases sitting between them. The CDR3 protein is CASSYTQGRHEQYF. The CDR3 bases are TGTGCCAGCAGTTACACCCAGGGTAGACACGAGCAGTACTTC.

This clonotype has a count of ten or more. The V gene is TRBV11-2, the J gene TRBJ2-3; 8 bases agree with TRBD2. This CDR3 has 16 residues. Germline V CDR1 and CDR2: SGHAT, FQNNGV. The J segment lost 3 bases and the V segment lost 1 base, leaving 6 bases of the junction unmatched. CDR3 DNA: TGTGCCAGCAGCTTAGTCCGAGCGGGAGCGACAGATACGCAGTATTTT. Amino acids: CASSLVRAGATDTQYF.

Regarding this clonotype: Relative to the germline gene, one junction end is altered; a read error may explain this. The chain recombines TRBV5-1 with TRBJ2-1; a weak D match, TRBD2 (6 bases). This CDR3 is built from 17 residues. CDR1 and CDR2 (germline): SGHRS, YFSETQ. Here the CDR3 DNA reads TGCGCCAGCAGTCAATTCGGTCTAGCGAAAAGCTACAATGAGCAGTCCTTC. This encodes CASSQFGLAKSYNEQSF. Full variable domain (remainder filled in from reference TRBV5-1 and TRBJ2-1): KAGVTQTPRYLIKTRGQQVTLSCSPISGHRSVSWYQQTPGQGLQFLFEYFSETQRNKGNFPGRFSGRQFSNSRSEMNVSTLELGDSALYLCASSQFGLAKSYNEQSFGPGTRLTVL.

This clonotype was seen at least ten times. The chain carries TRBV11-3 and TRBJ1-6; 8 bases fit TRBD1. The CDR3 is made up of 14 amino acids. The V and J ends lost 4 bases and 9 bases, in that order; junction bases with no gene match: 5. The germline CDR1 and CDR2 sequences are SGHNT and YENEEA. CDR3 sequence (DNA): TGTGCCAGCAGCTCGGACAGGGACCGTTCACCCCTCCACTTT. It codes for CASSSDRDRSPLHF. The whole variable domain, filled in from reference TRBV11-3 and TRBJ1-6, reads EAGVVQSPRYKIIEKKQPVAFWCNPISGHNTLYWYLQNLGQGPELLIRYENEEAVDDSQLPKDRFSAERLKGVDSTLKIQPAELGDSAVYLCASSSDRDRSPLHFGNGTRLTVT.

This clonotype was detected ten times or more. The rearrangement joins TRBV12-3 or TRBV12-4 to TRBJ2-7; D is unclear. V lost 5 bases, J lost 3 bases, and 11 bases lay in between. CDR3 length equals 13 residues. The CDR3 region is CASSPPTRYEQYF. In DNA, the CDR3 is TGTGCCAGCAGTCCTCCTACCCGCTACGAGCAGTACTTC.

The V gene is TRBV30, the J gene TRBJ2-3; 7 positions agree with TRBD2. Germline V gene data show CDR1 as GTSNPN and CDR2 as SVGIG (reference sequence). Trimming took 3 bases from V and 4 from J; bases not matched to a gene: 13. CDR3 length: 16 residues. This chain's CDR3 is CAWRPTGGRWADTQYF. DNA of the CDR3: TGTGCCTGGAGACCCACCGGGGGGAGGTGGGCAGATACGCAGTATTTT.

This chain links TRBV30 with TRBJ2-5; D perhaps matches TRBD2 (6 bases). V lost 0 bases, J lost 6 bases, and 8 bases lay in between. CDR1 and CDR2 from the germline V gene are GTSNPN and SVGIG (reference sequence). The CDR3 totals 12 residues. The CDR3, as DNA: TGTGCCTGGAGTGTAGGGAGGAAGACCCAGTACTTC. It codes for CAWSVGRKTQYF. Full variable domain (missing parts from reference TRBV30 and TRBJ2-5): SQTIHQWPATLVQPVGSPLSLECTVEGTSNPNLYWYRQAAGRGLQLLFYSVGIGQISSEVPQNLSASRPQDRQFILSSKKLLLSDSGFYLCAWSVGRKTQYFGPGTRLLVL.

This clonotype was seen at least ten times. This chain uses TRBV27 with TRBJ2-3, with D possibly matching TRBD2 (6 bases). The CDR3 totals 17 residues. Germline CDR1 reads MNHEY; CDR2 reads SMNVEV (reference sequence). V was cut by 2 bases and J by 2 bases, with 17 bases left in between. The CDR3 coding sequence is TGTGCCAGCAGTTTACGCGGGACCAGTTTCCTCACAGATACGCAGTATTTT. It translates to CASSLRGTSFLTDTQYF.

The J gene is TRBJ1-1, the V gene TRBV10-1; D is unclear. The CDR3 spans 16 residues. Trimming removed 3 bases from V and 6 bases from J, with 20 bases in between. CDR1 WNHNN and CDR2 SYGVQD come from the germline V gene (reference sequence). CDR3 nucleotide sequence: TGCGCCAGCAGTGACTCCAAGTCGGGGATTTTGGCTGAAGCTTTCTTT. Translation: CASSDSKSGILAEAFF.

This clonotype was counted many times. The chain employs TRBV2 and TRBJ1-1; 7 bases line up with TRBD1. Germline V gene data show CDR1 as SNHLY and CDR2 as FYNNEI. The CDR3 totals 14 residues. Trimming cost V 7 bases and J 1 base; bases outside gene matches: 6. The CDR3 is CASNRQGGNTEAFF. CDR3 nucleotides: TGTGCCAGCAACCGACAGGGTGGGAACACTGAAGCTTTCTTT.

This clonotype was seen many times. V is TRBV20-1 and J is TRBJ1-2; TRBD1 aligns across 7 bases. Germline lookup yields CDR1 DFQATT and CDR2 SNEGSKA (reference sequence). V shed 5 bases and J 4 bases; nucleotides not matched to a gene: 4. The CDR3 consists of 12 residues. The CDR3 spells CSAGRQGYGYTF. As DNA, the CDR3 is TGCAGTGCTGGGCGACAGGGCTATGGCTACACCTTC.

In this sample, this clonotype turned up many times. J is TRBJ2-7 and V is TRBV6-5; maybe TRBD2 (5 bases). Trimming removed 4 bases from V and 2 bases from J, with 18 bases in between. Germline assignment: CDR1 MNHEY and CDR2 SVGAGI. CDR3 size: 16 residues. This chain's CDR3 is CASSSPSGGGAYEQYF. CDR3 DNA: TGTGCCAGCAGTTCCCCGAGCGGCGGTGGGGCCTACGAGCAGTACTTC.

This clonotype appeared a few times. The V gene is TRBV6-1, the J gene TRBJ1-2; TRBD1 aligns across 7 bases. This CDR3 is 15 amino acids long. In germline, CDR1 is MNHNS, CDR2 SASEGT. Trimming at V came to 9 bases and at J to 4 bases, leaving 14 bases not matched to a gene. The CDR3 DNA sequence: TGTGCCAGTACAAGGGGGGGGGACAGATCCTATGGCTACACCTTC. Protein: CASTRGGDRSYGYTF.

The chain employs TRBV12-5 and TRBJ2-5, with 8 bases matching TRBD2. V trimming: 5 bases; J trimming: 3 bases; junction bases outside the gene matches: 5. CDR1 and CDR2 (germline): LGHNT, FRNRAP. This CDR3 spans 14 amino acids. The CDR3 coding sequence is TGTGCTAGTGGTCTGGGACTAGTTGAAGAGACCCAGTACTTC. Protein: CASGLGLVEETQYF.

As regards this clonotype: A much more abundant neighbour one base away suggests this may be a read error. The chain has TRBV11-2 and TRBJ1-3, with unresolved D. CDR1 is SGHAT and CDR2 is FQNNGV in the germline V gene. This CDR3 region has 11 residues. CDR3: CASMAGNTMYF. CDR3 nucleotide sequence: TGTGCCAGTATGGCCGGAAACACCATGTATTTT.

This clonotype was picked up a small number of times. The V gene is TRBV5-5, the J gene TRBJ1-6; a weak D match, TRBD1 (6 bases). CDR1 and CDR2 from the germline V gene are SGHKS and YYEKEE (reference sequence). Trimming took 4 bases from V and 11 from J, leaving 22 bases between them. The CDR3 has 16 residues. CDR3 protein: CASSVGQRAAGPPLHF. CDR3 nucleotides: TGTGCCAGCAGCGTCGGACAGAGGGCGGCTGGTCCACCCCTCCACTTT.

At least ten counts were recorded for this clonotype. The chain links TRBV2 to TRBJ1-1; D is unresolved. The germline CDR1 and CDR2 sequences are SNHLY and FYNNEI. The CDR3 is made up of 17 amino acids. Trimming pared 2 bases from V and 1 base from J, leaving 17 bases between. The DNA for the CDR3 is TGTGCCAGCAGTGAAAGCAGCGTGGATCGGGCGAACACTGAAGCTTTCTTT. Its protein product is CASSESSVDRANTEAFF.